The count of the clone carrying this T cell receptor beta chain is one. Antigen unknown. This sample was taken from a study of cytomegalovirus exposure and HLA in healthy donors. Both 60 Vbeta primers and 13 Jbeta primers went into the PCR. TCRdb's copy holds only in-frame clones and misses some; the assay was immunoSEQ multiplex PCR. The data hold over 150,000 clones, with around 80% observed a single time. Findings and caveats of the study: The study labeled more than 150 TCR beta chains cytomegalovirus-associated. The authors later found most CMV-associated TCR beta chains appeared HLA-restricted. Serostatus for CMV was the only available immune exposure information. A few CMV-associated chains proved CMV antigen-specific in vitro.

CDR3 length equals 15 residues. Trimming removed 6 bases from V and 2 bases from J, with 15 bases in between. Germline V gene sequence: CDR1 LNHDA, CDR2 SQIVND (reference sequence). The chain joins TRBV19 to TRBJ2-3; maybe TRBD2 (6 bases). The sample comprised PBMCs. The TCR comes from a woman between 50 and 59 years old in good health and CMV-seropositive. CDR3 protein: CASSQPGLYTDTQYF. The CDR3 nucleotides read TGTGCCAGTAGCCAGCCGGGACTCTACACAGATACGCAGTATTTT.